A selection of T cell receptor beta chains follows, all from one sample in a study of shared clonotypes between healthy human individuals. Sequencing was performed with immunoSEQ multiplex PCR; in TCRdb, only in-frame clones are kept and a portion is missing. Of more than 1.2 million clones listed, approximately 98.5% are singletons. The sequencing input was naive CD4+ T cells sorted from blood. The origin of the receptors is a man aged 25-40 years in good health. The conserved cysteine and the conserved F or W are not part of the CDR3 here.

v_call: TRBV29-1; j_call: TRBJ2-5; cdr3_aa: SVAPNRGRIQETQY
v_call: TRBV6-1; j_call: TRBJ2-5; cdr3_aa: ASAAVGIQETQY
v_call: TRBV5-4; j_call: TRBJ1-4; cdr3_aa: ASRQGQSTNEKLF
v_call: TRBV5-1; j_call: TRBJ2-7; cdr3_aa: ASSLGQAKSYEQY
v_call: TRBV11-3; j_call: TRBJ2-5; cdr3_aa: ASSLGTRGTQY
v_call: TRBV5-8; j_call: TRBJ1-1; cdr3_aa: AAGTASTEAF
v_call: TRBV27; j_call: TRBJ1-1; cdr3_aa: ASSFLPVGINTEAF
v_call: TRBV25-1; j_call: TRBJ1-5; cdr3_aa: ASSEGRWDQPQH
v_call: TRBV4-2; j_call: TRBJ2-6; cdr3_aa: ASSQDLSGTPGANVLT
v_call: TRBV2; j_call: TRBJ2-7; cdr3_aa: ASSGRQEREEQY
v_call: TRBV29-1; j_call: TRBJ2-5; cdr3_aa: SGKIGETQY
v_call: TRBV11-2; j_call: TRBJ2-1; cdr3_aa: ASSLGVSGENEQF
v_call: TRBV11-3; j_call: TRBJ2-5; cdr3_aa: ASAKGGGYQETQY
v_call: TRBV19; j_call: TRBJ2-7; cdr3_aa: ASSRGQGLPYEQY
v_call: TRBV4-1; j_call: TRBJ2-7; cdr3_aa: ASSQGYTQIREQY
v_call: TRBV19; j_call: TRBJ2-1; cdr3_aa: ASTSYNEQF
v_call: TRBV7-9; j_call: TRBJ2-2; cdr3_aa: ASSISRGPGTGELF
v_call: TRBV28; j_call: TRBJ1-5; cdr3_aa: ASTGAGSNQPQH
v_call: TRBV6-6; j_call: TRBJ1-4; cdr3_aa: ASNQRQALHEKLF
v_call: TRBV2; j_call: TRBJ2-1; cdr3_aa: ASSTRVNEQF
v_call: TRBV28; j_call: TRBJ1-3; cdr3_aa: ASSLRGTLYSGNTIY
v_call: TRBV5-1; j_call: TRBJ2-5; cdr3_aa: ASSPGYQETQY
v_call: TRBV20-1; j_call: TRBJ1-2; cdr3_aa: SAQGDYGYT
v_call: TRBV28; j_call: TRBJ1-2; cdr3_aa: ASSSGNYGYT
v_call: TRBV9; j_call: TRBJ2-1; cdr3_aa: ASSVAPAPAGLNEQF
v_call: TRBV9; j_call: TRBJ2-3; cdr3_aa: ASSVVGSSTDTQY
v_call: TRBV19; j_call: TRBJ1-1; cdr3_aa: ASSIVPGGGTEAF
v_call: TRBV27; j_call: TRBJ2-5; cdr3_aa: ASSLRRGNQETQY
v_call: TRBV5-4; j_call: TRBJ1-3; cdr3_aa: ASSFAGISGNTIY
v_call: TRBV11-2; j_call: TRBJ1-2; cdr3_aa: ASSLHSGGNGYT
v_call: TRBV28; j_call: TRBJ2-2; cdr3_aa: ASRVAGLWTGELF
v_call: TRBV10-3; j_call: TRBJ2-3; cdr3_aa: AISESRVGTDTQY
v_call: TRBV11-2; j_call: TRBJ2-5; cdr3_aa: ASSLGSTETQY
v_call: TRBV7-3; j_call: TRBJ2-3; cdr3_aa: ASSQSGTDTQY
v_call: TRBV5-1; j_call: TRBJ2-1; cdr3_aa: ASSSPREGSSYNEQF
v_call: TRBV5-4; j_call: TRBJ2-5; cdr3_aa: ASSLAGTGEETQY
v_call: TRBV7-6; j_call: TRBJ1-5; cdr3_aa: ASSLAGQPQH
v_call: TRBV6-6; j_call: TRBJ2-3; cdr3_aa: ASWTSLTTQY
v_call: TRBV27; j_call: TRBJ2-3; cdr3_aa: ASSTPERERVRTQY
v_call: TRBV5-1; j_call: TRBJ1-1; cdr3_aa: ASSLEGQGITEAF
v_call: TRBV28; j_call: TRBJ2-7; cdr3_aa: ASRLPDRLYEQY
v_call: TRBV4-3; j_call: TRBJ2-3; cdr3_aa: ASSQESDTQY
v_call: TRBV5-4; j_call: TRBJ2-3; cdr3_aa: ASSLGGAGVVTDTQY
v_call: TRBV11-2; j_call: TRBJ2-7; cdr3_aa: ASSSRTESYEQY
v_call: TRBV5-6; j_call: TRBJ2-1; cdr3_aa: ASSLAGTNYNEQF
v_call: TRBV2; j_call: TRBJ1-2; cdr3_aa: ASTGGGYFNGYT
v_call: TRBV7-7; j_call: TRBJ2-7; cdr3_aa: ASSLEIAGGSVEQY
v_call: TRBV9; j_call: TRBJ1-1; cdr3_aa: ASSVAADTEAF
v_call: TRBV4-2; j_call: TRBJ2-2; cdr3_aa: ASSQGSGRAPGELF
v_call: TRBV2; j_call: TRBJ1-2; cdr3_aa: ASSERVQGDYGYT
v_call: TRBV5-1; j_call: TRBJ2-1; cdr3_aa: ASIFSPGVYYNEQF
v_call: TRBV6-5; j_call: TRBJ2-5; cdr3_aa: ASRTTGVLETQY
v_call: TRBV28; j_call: TRBJ2-7; cdr3_aa: ASSNRGLAGRYEQY
v_call: TRBV9; j_call: TRBJ2-2; cdr3_aa: ASSGGGRRNTGELF